This T cell receptor (beta chain) is from a study of OX40 agonist ivuxolimab in advanced cancers. Notes on the research overall: Ivuxolimab was an agonistic, fully human IgG2 monoclonal antibody directed against OX40 (CD134), a costimulatory receptor. The paper reports the monotherapy dose-escalation portion (N = 52 patients) of the phase I ivuxolimab trial. Patients were allowed to have had prior anti-PD-1, anti-PD-L1 or anti-CTLA-4 therapy, and less than 45% of the dose-escalation patients had previously received checkpoint inhibitors. Among the 50 to 55 dose-escalation patients, around 19 had hepatocellular carcinoma, around 15 melanoma, 9 renal cell carcinoma and 9 head and neck cancer. In the dose-escalation cohort, 82.7% of patients were male, and the mean age was approximately 60 years, with a range of 23 to 79. Partial responses occurred in three dose-escalation patients: two with cutaneous melanoma and one with hepatocellular carcinoma. Intravenous ivuxolimab was administered to patients every 2 weeks at six dose levels: 0.01, 0.1, 0.3, 1.5, 3 and 10 mg/kg. Peripheral TCRbeta sequencing was intended to test whether TCR sequence diversity was altered and clonal T-cell expansion was caused by ivuxolimab. Results and caveats for the whole study, not just this receptor: In the 0.1-3.0 mg/kg groups, partial responders were among the patients with the lowest normalized peripheral clonal expansion, particularly in CD8+ T cells. At doses of 0.1 to 3.0 mg/kg, clonal expansion of both CD4+ and CD8+ T cells in blood was seen between baseline and week 6. After ivuxolimab, more expanded clones were found on average in CD8+ T cells than in CD4+ T cells. Low levels of normalized T-cell clonal expansion were also seen in some patients who did not respond. The antigen specificity of the peripheral T cells that underwent clonal expansion was not determined.

About this clone itself: Its target antigen remains unknown. Nothing much larger sits one base from this clone, and base qualities are not available.

Cut back by 1 base and 3 bases, the V and J ends lie 3 bases apart. CDR1 and CDR2, looked up from the germline V gene, are MNHNS and SASEGT. From cysteine to phenylalanine, the CDR3 is 13 amino acids long. Here the CDR3 DNA is all that survives: 39 bases in frame from base 1. Patients with a history of autoimmune disease or receiving systemic immunosuppression were excluded from the trial. Peripheral blood for TCR sequencing was drawn from every dose cohort at baseline, at cycle 4 day 1 and at cycle 7 day 1. The samples were drawn from a first-in-human, open-label, multicenter phase I dose-escalation trial of ivuxolimab. Adults with locally advanced or metastatic melanoma, renal cell carcinoma, hepatocellular carcinoma or head and neck squamous cell carcinoma were enrolled in the trial. CD4+ and CD8+ T cells were sorted separately from peripheral blood before TCR sequencing. For sequencing of the TCRbeta CDR3 region, genomic DNA was extracted from the sorted cells. The immunoSEQ Assay was used for sequencing of TCRbeta CDR3 regions. TCRdb stores this immuneACCESS table with in-frame sequences only. Part of the clones is absent; in the studies checked, under half of the shortfall reflects unresolved V genes, and no reason is known for the rest. The sample data list 100,000 or so clones, and about nine tenths of these were observed just once. The ten largest clones capture under 0.4% of the sample.

The TCR sequence derives from an adult with an advanced solid tumor such as melanoma, head and neck, liver or kidney cancer. Specimen: CD4+ or CD8+ T cells sorted from blood, collected in a trial of the OX40 agonist ivuxolimab. The sequence links TRBV6-1 to TRBJ2-2, with the D gene not clear enough to name. CDR3 protein: CASSEGYTGELFF. The nucleotides read TGTGCCAGCAGTGAAGGGTACACCGGGGAGCTGTTTTTT.